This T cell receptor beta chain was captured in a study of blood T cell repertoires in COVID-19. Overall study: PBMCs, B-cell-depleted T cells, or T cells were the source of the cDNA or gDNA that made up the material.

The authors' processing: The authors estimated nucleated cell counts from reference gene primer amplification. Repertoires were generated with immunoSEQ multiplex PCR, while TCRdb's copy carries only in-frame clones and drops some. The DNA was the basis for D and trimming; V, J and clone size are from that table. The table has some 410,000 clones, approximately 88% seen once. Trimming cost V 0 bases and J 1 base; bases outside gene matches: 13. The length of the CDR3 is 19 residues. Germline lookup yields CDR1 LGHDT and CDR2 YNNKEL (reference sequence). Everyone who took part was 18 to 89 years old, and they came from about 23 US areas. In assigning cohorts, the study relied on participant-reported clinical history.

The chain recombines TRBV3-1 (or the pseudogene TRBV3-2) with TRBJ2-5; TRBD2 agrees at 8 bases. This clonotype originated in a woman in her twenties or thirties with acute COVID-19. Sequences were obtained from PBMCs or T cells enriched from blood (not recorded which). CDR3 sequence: CASSQDSRRASGFQETQYF. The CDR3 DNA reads TGTGCCAGCAGCCAAGATTCCAGGCGGGCTAGCGGGTTCCAAGAGACCCAGTACTTC.